One sample yielded the 6 T cell receptor beta chains listed below, sequenced in a study of shared clonotypes between healthy human individuals. Libraries were prepared by immunoSEQ multiplex PCR; TCRdb keeps only in-frame clonotypes and omits some of them. The sample holds 2.3 million or so clones, 90% to 95% seen once. The sequencing sample was made of naive CD4+ T cells from PBMCs. Subset indicated: CD45RA+ positively selected. Receptors were obtained from a man aged 18 to 30 in good health. Some clones in this sample may be carry-over from other donors' samples.

V gene TRBV27 combines with J gene TRBJ1-6; a possible D gene is TRBD1 (5 bases). The V end lost 4 bases, the J end lost 7 bases, and 17 bases lay between the germline ends. Per germline, CDR1 MNHEY and CDR2 SMNVEV (reference sequence). CDR3 size: 16 residues. In DNA form, the CDR3 reads TGTGCCAGCAGTTCCTCTTGGGGACGGGAAAATTCACCCCTCCACTTT. Amino acids: CASSSSWGRENSPLHF.

The CDR3, as DNA: TGTGCCAGCAGTGCCCTCTTAGGAGGCGAGCAGTACTTC. This gives the protein CASSALLGGEQYF. The V gene is TRBV6-4, the J gene TRBJ2-7, with D possibly being TRBD2 (5 bases). Germline V lookup: CDR1 MRHNA, CDR2 SNTAGT. The CDR3 has 13 amino acids. The ends were cut back, 4 bases at V and 6 bases at J, with 13 bases in the middle.

The J gene is TRBJ2-6, the V gene TRBV2; D is uncertain. CDR3 length: 16 amino acids. Looked up from germline, CDR1 is SNHLY and CDR2 is FYNNEI. V lost 7 bases, J lost 2 bases, and 15 bases lay in between. In DNA form, the CDR3 reads TGTGCCAGCACCCCGACTGGGGTCCCTGGGGCCAACGTCCTGACTTTC. As protein: CASTPTGVPGANVLTF.

V gene TRBV5-1 combines with J gene TRBJ2-1; a possible D gene is TRBD2 (5 bases). The germline V gene encodes CDR1 SGHRS and CDR2 YFSETQ. The CDR3 is 17 amino acids. Trimming shortened V by 2 bases and J by 0 bases, and 15 bases separated the two germline ends. CDR3 in amino acids: CASSLFSTGSSYNEQFF. CDR3 nucleotides: TGCGCCAGCAGCTTATTCTCGACGGGGAGCTCCTACAATGAGCAGTTCTTC.

Written as DNA, the CDR3 is TGTGCCAGCAGCTCCCGCCATGAGCAGTTCTTC. Protein sequence: CASSSRHEQFF. The V call is TRBV7-9, the J call TRBJ2-1; D gene ambiguous. The CDR3 is made up of 11 amino acids. Germline V gene data show CDR1 as SEHNR and CDR2 as FQNEAQ (reference sequence). Between the trimmed V and J ends, which lost 4 bases and 8 bases, there was a span of 6 bases.

This CDR3 reads CASSVIGVDGPQHF. CDR3 in DNA: TGTGCCAGCAGTGTGATCGGCGTTGACGGACCCCAGCATTTT. V and J are TRBV2 and TRBJ1-5; D unclear. V lost 4 bases, J lost 10 bases, and 17 bases lay in between. This CDR3 is built from 14 residues. Germline-derived CDR1 and CDR2 are SNHLY and FYNNEI.